These 32 T cell receptor beta chains originate from one sample sequenced in a study of cytotoxic CD8 clonotypes in ibrutinib-treated CLL. TCRdb keeps only in-frame clones here, not all; method: immunoSEQ multiplex PCR. In the table there are some 200,000 clones, roughly three quarters of which are singletons. This material consisted of PBMCs, taken after 12 months of ibrutinib treatment. Receptors originate from a human donor with chronic lymphocytic leukemia.

This chain uses TRBV5-1 with TRBJ1-3, with a tentative D call TRBD1 (6 bases). The germline CDR1 and CDR2 sequences are SGHRS and YFSETQ. CDR3 length: 14 amino acids. V was pared by 9 bases and J by 4 bases, with 17 bases between. Here the CDR3 DNA reads TGCGCCACGAAACAGGGTTTGGGAGGAAACACCATATATTTT. Residues: CATKQGLGGNTIYF.

The CDR3 spells CASSSQGAYGNTIYF. The DNA for the CDR3 is TGTGCCAGCAGCTCGCAGGGGGCTTATGGAAACACCATATATTTT. This chain links TRBV7-9 with TRBJ1-3, with TRBD1 matching 8 bases. The CDR3 is made up of 15 amino acids. Trimming took 4 bases from V and 3 from J; bases not matched to a gene: 5. CDR1 SEHNR and CDR2 FQNEAQ come from the germline V gene (reference sequence).

The rearrangement joins TRBV9 to TRBJ2-7; D possibly matches TRBD1 or TRBD2 (6 bases each). Germline values: CDR1 SGDLS, CDR2 YYNGEE. The CDR3 has 13 residues. The ends were cut back, 2 bases at V and 4 bases at J, with 10 bases in the middle. The CDR3 is CASSVEGEYEQYF. The CDR3 DNA reads as TGTGCCAGCAGCGTGGAGGGGGAGTACGAGCAGTACTTC.

The genes are TRBV27 and TRBJ2-7; the match to TRBD2 covers 7 bases. CDR1 and CDR2 (germline): MNHEY, SMNVEV (reference sequence). The CDR3 consists of 16 residues. V shed 7 bases and J 4 bases; nucleotides not matched to a gene: 16. The CDR3 sequence is CASTSFGAGARYEQYF. CDR3 in DNA: TGTGCCAGCACTTCATTTGGGGCGGGAGCGCGATACGAGCAGTACTTC.

V gene TRBV18 combines with J gene TRBJ1-3, with D uncertain. The CDR3 loop spans 18 amino acids. CDR1 and CDR2 from the germline V gene are KGHSH and LQKENI. V shed 3 bases and J shed 0 bases, with 18 bases lying between them. CDR3 in amino acids: CASSPIRPDGFSGNTIYF. The CDR3 coding sequence is TGTGCCAGCTCACCTATTCGCCCTGACGGATTCTCTGGAAACACCATATATTTT.

This clone occurred once. The chain recombines TRBV4-2 with TRBJ1-6; no firm D call. The germline V and J ends were trimmed by 2 bases and 4 bases, with 9 bases remaining between them. Germline CDR1 reads LGHNA; CDR2 reads YNFKEQ. The length of the CDR3 is 15 residues. The CDR3 region is CASSQSGSYNSPLHF. The CDR3 DNA sequence: TGTGCCAGCAGCCAAAGCGGTAGTTATAATTCACCCCTCCACTTT.

This clone has only one observation. The chain employs TRBV9 and TRBJ1-5; D is undetermined. CDR1 and CDR2 (germline): SGDLS, YYNGEE. The CDR3 length is 17 residues. The V end was cut by 4 bases, the J end by 0 bases, with 17 bases between. The CDR3 nucleotides read TGTGCCAGCAGCCGAGTCTCCCTTACCTATAGCAATCAGCCCCAGCATTTT. Residues: CASSRVSLTYSNQPQHF.

CDR3: CAWGGRGGPNQPQHF. The CDR3 coding sequence is TGTGCCTGGGGAGGTAGGGGAGGACCCAATCAGCCCCAGCATTTT. The chain is built from TRBV30 and TRBJ1-5, with D possibly matching TRBD1 (5 bases). V was cut by 5 bases and J by 3 bases, with 17 bases left in between. Germline CDR1 GTSNPN, CDR2 SVGIG (reference sequence). The CDR3 has 15 amino acids.

This clone has more than one count but fewer than ten. The gene calls are TRBV6-1 and TRBJ1-2; D not resolved. Germline loops: CDR1 MNHNS, CDR2 SASEGT. V lost 1 base and J lost 6, with 9 bases in between. The CDR3 spans 13 residues. CDR3 bases: TGTGCCAGCAGTGAAGAAAGTGGCGATGGCTACACCTTC. This translates into CASSEESGDGYTF.

On this clone: Germline is not matched at one junction end, which may reflect a read error. This chain links TRBV7-7 with TRBJ2-7, with D tentatively TRBD1 (5 bases). Germline CDR1 and CDR2: SSHAT and FNYEAQ (reference sequence). The length of the CDR3 is 14 residues. CDR3 bases: TGTGCTAGCAGCCTAGGGGTAGGGGCCTACGAGCAGTACTTC. This gives the protein CASSLGVGAYEQYF. Together with reference TRBV7-7 and TRBJ2-7, the CDR3 gives the full variable domain: GAGVSQSPRYKVTKRGQDVTLRCDPISSHATLYWYQQALGQGPEFLTYFNYEAQPDKSGLPSDRFSAERPEGSISTLTIQRTEQRDSAMYRCASSLGVGAYEQYFGPGTRLTVT.

This clone was detected a few times. The chain recombines TRBV6-1 with TRBJ1-2; tentative D call: TRBD1 (5 bases). Germline CDR1 is MNHNS and CDR2 is SASEGT. Trimming removed 7 bases at V and 0 bases at J, with 15 bases between. CDR3 length: 15 amino acids. For the CDR3, the DNA is TGTGCCAGCAAGTTAGCTACAGGAGCTAACTATGGCTACACCTTC. It encodes CASKLATGANYGYTF.

V is TRBV7-6 and J is TRBJ2-5, with 7 bases lining up with TRBD1. The germline V gene encodes CDR1 SGHVS and CDR2 FNYEAQ. This CDR3 is 16 amino acids long. V lost 0 bases, J lost 4 bases, and 8 bases stayed unmatched. CDR3 region: CASSLAVGQTSETQYF. CDR3 sequence (DNA): TGTGCCAGCAGCTTAGCGGTGGGACAGACGTCAGAGACCCAGTACTTC. The full variable domain, with the rest looked up from reference TRBV7-6 and TRBJ2-5, is GAGVSQSPRYKVTKRGQDVALRCDPISGHVSLYWYRQALGQGPEFLTYFNYEAQQDKSGLPNDRFSAERPEGSISTLTIQRTEQRDSAMYRCASSLAVGQTSETQYFGPGTRLLVL.

V usage is TRBV28 and J usage is TRBJ2-7, with D unclear. V lost 7 bases and J lost 2, with 12 bases in between. Germline assignment: CDR1 MDHEN and CDR2 SYDVKM. This CDR3 region has 13 residues. The CDR3 reads CASTPDGTYEQYF. In nucleotides, the CDR3 is TGTGCCAGCACTCCCGACGGCACCTACGAGCAGTACTTC. Complete variable domain (other parts from reference TRBV28 and TRBJ2-7): DVKVTQSSRYLVKRTGEKVFLECVQDMDHENMFWYRQDPGLGLRLIYFSYDVKMKEKGDIPEGYSVSREKKERFSLILESASTNQTSMYLCASTPDGTYEQYFGPGTRLTVT.

This clone was observed a handful of times. The chain joins TRBV19 to TRBJ1-2; no reliable D call. Trimming removed 5 bases from V and 1 base from J, with 8 bases in between. The CDR3 length is 13 residues. Germline V gene lookup returns CDR1 LNHDA and CDR2 SQIVND (reference sequence). The DNA for the CDR3 is TGTGCCAGTAGTGCAACAAATAACTATGGCTACACCTTC. Encoded protein: CASSATNNYGYTF.

The J gene is TRBJ2-1, the V gene TRBV6-9; D might be TRBD2 (6 bases). Trimming shortened V by 4 bases and J by 6 bases, and 10 bases separated the two germline ends. Germline-derived CDR1 and CDR2 are MNHGY and SVAAGI. The CDR3 is made up of 13 amino acids. CDR3 nucleotides: TGTGCCAGCAGTTGGCAGCGGGTCAATGAGCAGTTCTTC. Protein: CASSWQRVNEQFF.

The V and J genes are TRBV4-1 and TRBJ2-5, with D tentatively TRBD1 (6 bases). Deletions cut 3 bases from V and 1 base from J, with 12 bases between. Germline assignment: CDR1 MGHRA and CDR2 YSYEKL. The CDR3 is 15 residues long. The CDR3 coding sequence is TGCGCCAGCAGCCAGACAGACAGGACCCAAGAGACCCAGTACTTC. It is translated as CASSQTDRTQETQYF.

This chain links TRBV28 with TRBJ2-2, with 13 bases matching TRBD2. The V gene end was trimmed by 3 bases and the J gene end by 3 bases; junction bases not matched to a gene: 16. CDR3 length: 21 amino acids. Germline V gives CDR1 MDHEN, CDR2 SYDVKM. For the CDR3, the DNA is TGTGCCAGCAGTTTGGTTGCTTCCGGGACTAGCGGGATATCGGACACCGGGGAGCTGTTTTTT. Protein sequence: CASSLVASGTSGISDTGELFF.

V gene TRBV6-4 combines with J gene TRBJ1-1; D call uncertain. Trimming left V 4 bases short and J 1 base short, with 7 bases between. Germline V gene sequence: CDR1 MRHNA, CDR2 SNTAGT. This CDR3 contains 13 residues. The CDR3 is CASSVQENTEAFF. CDR3 DNA: TGTGCCAGCAGTGTTCAGGAGAACACTGAAGCTTTCTTT.

The table lists this clone with a count of one. This rearrangement joins TRBV7-3 to TRBJ2-7; 7 bases match TRBD2. The CDR3 loop spans 15 amino acids. Germline values: CDR1 SGHTA, CDR2 FQGTGA. Germline trimming cut 4 bases from V and 3 bases from J; bases unmatched to any gene: 9. CDR3 sequence reads: CASSSQTSARYEQYF. As DNA, the CDR3 is TGTGCCAGCAGCTCCCAAACTAGCGCGCGCTACGAGCAGTACTTC.

The chain uses TRBV6-1 and TRBJ1-5, with unresolved D. Looked up from germline, CDR1 is MNHNS and CDR2 is SASEGT. Trimming stripped 6 bases from V and 3 bases from J, with 6 bases between. The CDR3 length is 12 residues. CDR3 DNA: TGTGCCAGCAGCTGGGTCAATCAGCCCCAGCATTTT. It yields the protein CASSWVNQPQHF.

V and J are TRBV30 and TRBJ1-1, with TRBD1 matching over 11 bases. Germline assignment: CDR1 GTSNPN and CDR2 SVGIG (reference sequence). V lost 3 bases, J lost 4 bases, and 7 bases stayed unmatched. This CDR3 has 15 amino acids. The CDR3 region is CAWSPSGTGGTEAFF. For the CDR3, the DNA is TGTGCCTGGAGCCCTTCAGGGACAGGGGGCACTGAAGCTTTCTTT.

This clone was seen a few times. This chain uses TRBV6-5 with TRBJ1-4; TRBD1 aligns across 7 bases. CDR3 length: 14 amino acids. V lost 5 bases and J lost 2; bases outside the gene matches: 2. CDR1 and CDR2 from the germline V gene are MNHEY and SVGAGI. In DNA, the CDR3 is TGTGCCAGCAGTGGACAGGTGACTAATGAAAAACTGTTTTTT. This encodes CASSGQVTNEKLFF.

The chain employs TRBV4-1 and TRBJ1-1; D not certain. CDR3 size: 13 residues. CDR1 is MGHRA, CDR2 YSYEKL, per germline. V gave up 5 bases and J gave up 1 base, with 8 bases separating them. The chain's CDR3 is CASSGGENTEAFF. DNA of the CDR3: TGCGCCAGCAGCGGTGGGGAGAACACTGAAGCTTTCTTT.

This chain uses TRBV5-1 with TRBJ1-1, with D possibly TRBD1 on 5 matching bases. The length of the CDR3 is 15 residues. Germline loops: CDR1 SGHRS, CDR2 YFSETQ. V was clipped by 4 bases and J by 4 bases, with 17 bases between them. The DNA for the CDR3 is TGCGCCAGCAGCCCCCTTTGGGGGTCGGGCACTGAAGCTTTCTTT. Translating gives CASSPLWGSGTEAFF.

The J gene is TRBJ2-6, the V gene TRBV6-5, with a tentative D call TRBD1 (5 bases). Germline CDR1 MNHEY, CDR2 SVGAGI. The CDR3 totals 16 residues. V lost 2 bases and J lost 0, with 8 bases in between. The CDR3 region has the DNA TGTGCCAGCAGTTACGACAGCCTCTCTGGGGCCAACGTCCTGACTTTC. It is translated as CASSYDSLSGANVLTF.

Here the CDR3 reads CAWSPPGTFNEKLFF. The CDR3 DNA sequence: TGTGCCTGGAGTCCGCCAGGTACCTTTAATGAAAAACTGTTTTTT. This chain links TRBV30 with TRBJ1-4; unclear D gene. Trimming removed 2 bases at V and 4 bases at J, with 14 bases between. The CDR3 runs 15 residues. Germline V lookup: CDR1 GTSNPN, CDR2 SVGIG (reference sequence).

The V call is TRBV18, the J call TRBJ2-3, with D tentatively TRBD1 (6 bases). The CDR3 loop spans 13 amino acids. V gave up 3 bases and J gave up 5 bases, with 9 bases separating them. Germline-derived CDR1 and CDR2 are KGHSH and LQKENI. The CDR3 loop reads CASSPYREDTQYF. CDR3 DNA: TGTGCCAGCTCACCCTACAGGGAAGATACGCAGTATTTT. The variable domain in full, with the rest retrieved from reference TRBV18 and TRBJ2-3, is NAGVMQNPRHLVRRRGQEARLRCSPMKGHSHVYWYRQLPEEGLKFMVYLQKENIIDESGMPKERFSAEFPKEGPSILRIQQVVRGDSAAYFCASSPYREDTQYFGPGTRLTVL.

CDR3 protein: CASSVEGAYNEQFF. Written as DNA, the CDR3 is TGTGCCAGCAGTGTGGAGGGGGCATACAATGAGCAGTTCTTC. The gene calls are TRBV2 and TRBJ2-1; TRBD1 might be the D (7 bases). With 4 bases removed from V and 4 bases from J, the gap between germline ends came to 11 bases. The CDR3 totals 14 residues. Germline V gene data show CDR1 as SNHLY and CDR2 as FYNNEI.

The chain is built from TRBV14 and TRBJ2-1; 9 bases match TRBD2. Trimming cost V 0 bases and J 4 bases; bases outside gene matches: 7. This CDR3 has 17 amino acids. Per germline, CDR1 SGHDN and CDR2 FVKESK. The CDR3 reads CASSQDLGLAGYNEQFF. The CDR3 DNA reads as TGTGCCAGCAGCCAAGATCTGGGGCTAGCGGGGTACAATGAGCAGTTCTTC.

The genes are TRBV29-1 and TRBJ1-2, with 11 nucleotides matching TRBD1. CDR3 size: 15 residues. CDR1 is SQVTM, CDR2 ANQGSEA, per germline. V was clipped by 7 bases and J by 5 bases; unmatched bases: 12. CDR3 in DNA: TGCAGCGCCGGGACAGGGGGATCCCTGTTTTATGGCTACACCTTC. Amino acid sequence: CSAGTGGSLFYGYTF.

The chain joins TRBV29-1 to TRBJ2-7, with unresolved D. V lost 4 bases, J lost 6 bases, and 13 bases lay in between. Germline loops: CDR1 SQVTM, CDR2 ANQGSEA. The CDR3 has 12 residues. CDR3 region: CSVGSYTSEQYF. For the CDR3, the DNA is TGCAGCGTTGGTTCTTATACCTCCGAGCAGTACTTC.

As for this clone: The junction departs from germline at one end; a sequencing error may be responsible. CDR3 region: CASRLDYFQFF. In DNA, the CDR3 is TGTGCCAGCAGGTTAGACTATTTCCAGTTCTTC. V is TRBV7-9 and J is TRBJ2-1; tentative D call: TRBD2 (5 bases). This CDR3 is built from 11 residues. The germline CDR1 and CDR2 sequences are SEHNR and FQNEAQ (reference sequence). The full variable domain, its missing parts supplied by reference TRBV7-9 and TRBJ2-1, is DTGVSQNPRHKITKRGQNVTFRCDPISEHNRLYWYRQTLGQGPEFLTYFQNEAQLEKSRLLSDRFSAERPKGSFSTLEIQRTEQGDSAMYLCASRLDYFQFFGPGTRLTVL.